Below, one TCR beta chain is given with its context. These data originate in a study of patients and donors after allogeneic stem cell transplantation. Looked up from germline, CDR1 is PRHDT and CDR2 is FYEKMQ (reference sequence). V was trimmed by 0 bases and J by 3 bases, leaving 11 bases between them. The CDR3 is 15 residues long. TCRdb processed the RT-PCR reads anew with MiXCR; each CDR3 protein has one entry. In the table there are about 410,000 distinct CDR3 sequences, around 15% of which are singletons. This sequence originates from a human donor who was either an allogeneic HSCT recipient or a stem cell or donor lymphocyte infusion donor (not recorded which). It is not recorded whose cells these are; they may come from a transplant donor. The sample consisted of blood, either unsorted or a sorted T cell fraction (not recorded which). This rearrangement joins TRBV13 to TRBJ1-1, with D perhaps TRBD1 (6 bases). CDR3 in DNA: TGTGCCAGCAGCTTAGGTGGGGGGCAGGACACTGAAGCTTTCTTT. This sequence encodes CASSLGGGQDTEAFF.